Following are 31 T cell receptor beta chains from one sample sequenced in a study of immune evolution from preneoplasia to lung adenocarcinoma. TCRdb keeps only in-frame clones here, not all; method: immunoSEQ multiplex PCR. The table lists about 4,700 clones, approximately 82% of them singletons. The sequencing sample was made of FFPE adjacent normal lung tissue. All receptors derive from a person aged 60 to 85 with lung adenocarcinoma.

CDR3 sequence reads: CASSLVGGIGQPQHF. DNA for the CDR3: TGTGCCAGCAGCTTAGTAGGAGGGATCGGTCAGCCCCAGCATTTT. This chain connects TRBV7-6 to TRBJ1-5, with D uncertain. Trimming shortened V by 1 base and J by 6 bases, and 13 bases separated the two germline ends. This CDR3 is 15 amino acids long. Germline-derived CDR1 and CDR2 are SGHVS and FNYEAQ.

This clone was observed a few times. The chain has TRBV4-2 and TRBJ2-1; tentatively, D is TRBD2 (5 bases). Germline values: CDR1 LGHNA, CDR2 YNFKEQ. V lost 8 bases and J lost 10, with 12 bases in between. CDR3 length: 11 amino acids. DNA for the CDR3: TGTGCCAGCTTCCTAGCCGGGGAGCAGTTCTTC. Translation gives CASFLAGEQFF.

This clone showed up just a few times. This sequence joins TRBV6-5 and TRBJ1-1; weak D call: TRBD1 (5 bases). V was pared by 6 bases and J by 5 bases, with 13 bases between. The germline V gene encodes CDR1 MNHEY and CDR2 SVGAGI. The CDR3 consists of 13 residues. This chain's CDR3 is CASSRSGGTEAFF. The CDR3, as DNA: TGTGCCAGCAGCCGCTCCGGGGGAACTGAAGCTTTCTTT.

The CDR3 DNA sequence: TGCGCCAGCAGAGGGACTAGCGGCACCCCGAACACCGGGGAGCTGTTTTTT. Protein: CASRGTSGTPNTGELFF. The chain uses TRBV10-1 and TRBJ2-2; 11 bases are a match to TRBD2. Trimming cost V 6 bases and J 0 bases; bases outside gene matches: 6. The CDR3 runs to 17 residues. Looked up from germline, CDR1 is WNHNN and CDR2 is SYGVQD (reference sequence).

This clone was seen only a few times. This chain uses TRBV7-3 with TRBJ2-1; unclear D gene. Trimming pared 4 bases from V and 6 bases from J, leaving 7 bases between. Germline V lookup: CDR1 SGHTA, CDR2 FQGTGA. The length of the CDR3 is 12 residues. The CDR3 nucleotides read TGTGCCAGCAGCTCTAACCTCAATGAGCAGTTCTTC. Amino acid sequence: CASSSNLNEQFF.

This clone showed up just a few times. The chain carries TRBV10-1 and TRBJ1-1; no firm D call. V lost 4 bases and J 3 bases, leaving 9 bases between the germline ends. The CDR3 covers 13 residues. The germline V gene has CDR1 WNHNN and CDR2 SYGVQD (reference sequence). CDR3 in amino acids: CASSVGLDTEAFF. CDR3 nucleotides: TGCGCCAGCAGTGTTGGGTTGGACACTGAAGCTTTCTTT.

The table lists this clone with a few counts. The V and J genes are TRBV19 and TRBJ1-3; D remains ambiguous. V gave up 5 bases and J gave up 1 base, with 6 bases separating them. The germline V gene has CDR1 LNHDA and CDR2 SQIVND (reference sequence). This CDR3 has 13 amino acids. In DNA form, the CDR3 reads TGTGCCAGTAGTTTGCAATCTGGAAACACCATATATTTT. Translation gives CASSLQSGNTIYF.

Only a few counts were recorded for this clone. The V and J genes are TRBV11-3 and TRBJ2-4, with D possibly being TRBD1 or TRBD2 (5 bases each). This CDR3 is built from 11 residues. Trimming cost V 4 bases and J 15 bases, with 13 bases left between them. From germline, CDR1 is SGHNT and CDR2 YENEEA. The CDR3 DNA follows: TGTGCCAGCAGCTCGGGACGGACGCTGTACTTC. Amino acids: CASSSGRTLYF. The entire variable domain, with the rest obtained from reference TRBV11-3 and TRBJ2-4, is as follows: EAGVVQSPRYKIIEKKQPVAFWCNPISGHNTLYWYLQNLGQGPELLIRYENEEAVDDSQLPKDRFSAERLKGVDSTLKIQPAELGDSAVYLCASSSGRTLYFGAGTRLSVL.

This clone has a single count. The chain uses TRBV5-6 and TRBJ1-2, with unresolved D. The CDR3 is 12 amino acids. Trimming left V 2 bases short and J 12 bases short, with 14 bases between. CDR1 and CDR2 from the germline V gene are SGHDT and YYEEEE. The CDR3 spells CASSFGRPPDTF. The DNA for the CDR3 is TGTGCCAGCAGCTTCGGACGGCCACCCGACACCTTC.

The V call is TRBV11-1, the J call TRBJ1-5, with D hard to call. The CDR3 contains 15 residues. The V gene lost 1 base and the J gene lost 3 bases, with 10 bases spanning the gap. Looked up from germline, CDR1 is SGHAT and CDR2 is FQDESV (reference sequence). The CDR3 region has the DNA TGTGCCAGCAGCTTAGGGGGAAGTAACAATCAGCCCCAGCATTTT. Protein sequence: CASSLGGSNNQPQHF.

For this clone: Other DNA sequences in this sample translate to the same CDR3. The gene calls are TRBV18 and TRBJ1-4; D gene unclear. CDR1 is KGHSH, CDR2 LQKENI, per germline. Between the trimmed V and J ends, which lost 3 bases and 8 bases, there was a span of 4 bases. CDR3 length: 11 amino acids. The CDR3 DNA sequence: TGTGCCAGCTCACCTAGGGAAAAACTGTTTTTT. Translation gives CASSPREKLFF.

The rearrangement uses TRBV7-3 and TRBJ1-1; the D is unclear. Trimming took 5 bases from V and 1 from J, leaving 14 bases between them. CDR1 and CDR2 from the germline V gene are SGHTA and FQGTGA. This CDR3 comprises 15 residues. The DNA of the CDR3 is TGTGCCAGCAGCCGGCGGGCAGGAGAGAACACTGAAGCTTTCTTT. Its translation is CASSRRAGENTEAFF.

This chain uses TRBV4-3 with TRBJ2-2, with D possibly being TRBD1 or TRBD2 (5 bases each). Germline V gene sequence: CDR1 LGHNA, CDR2 YSLEER. This CDR3 contains 15 residues. V lost 0 bases to trimming and J lost 6 bases, with 11 bases between them. CDR3 in amino acids: CASSQDTRGAGELFF. In nucleotides, the CDR3 is TGCGCCAGCAGCCAAGATACTAGAGGGGCCGGGGAGCTGTTTTTT.

The rearrangement links TRBV5-8 to TRBJ1-4; D gene ambiguous. CDR1 is SGHTS and CDR2 is YDEGEE in the germline V gene. V was shortened by 1 base and J by 7 bases, with 5 bases between the two germline ends. The CDR3 totals 12 residues. CDR3 sequence (DNA): TGTGCCAGCAGCTTGAACAGTGAAAAACTGTTTTTT. Translated: CASSLNSEKLFF.

This chain uses TRBV28 with TRBJ2-5, with D unclear. There are 15 residues in the CDR3. V was cut by 5 bases and J by 4 bases, with 17 bases left in between. Germline assignment: CDR1 MDHEN and CDR2 SYDVKM. DNA for the CDR3: TGTGCCAGCAGTCCCACGCTACCCCTTGGAGAGACCCAGTACTTC. Protein sequence: CASSPTLPLGETQYF.

This sequence joins TRBV27 and TRBJ1-6; a weak D match, TRBD1 (5 bases). There are 19 residues in the CDR3. Per the germline V gene, CDR1 is MNHEY and CDR2 is SMNVEV (reference sequence). The V gene lost 4 bases and the J gene lost 0 bases, with 19 bases spanning the gap. CDR3 nucleotide sequence: TGTGCCAGCAGTTCAGGGCCCCTCGGGGGGAGCTCCTATAATTCACCCCTCCACTTT. Protein: CASSSGPLGGSSYNSPLHF.

This clone was detected only once. V gene TRBV19 combines with J gene TRBJ2-3, with 9 nucleotides matching TRBD1. This CDR3 comprises 13 residues. V dropped 7 bases and J dropped 8; count of bases not matched to a gene: 7. Germline CDR1 LNHDA, CDR2 SQIVND (reference sequence). The CDR3 nucleotides read TGTGCCAGTATGGGACAGGGTAAAGGTACGCAGTATTTT. Translating gives CASMGQGKGTQYF.

The V call is TRBV10-1, the J call TRBJ2-1; 9 bases agree with TRBD1. The CDR3 is made up of 13 amino acids. V was clipped by 6 bases and J by 8 bases; unmatched bases: 5. Germline-derived CDR1 and CDR2 are WNHNN and SYGVQD (reference sequence). Here the CDR3 DNA reads TGCGCCAGCAGCTGGGACAGGGACGATGAGCAGTTCTTC. This sequence encodes CASSWDRDDEQFF.

The chain recombines TRBV6-1 with TRBJ1-2, with TRBD1 matching 9 bases. This CDR3 has 16 residues. V was pared by 4 bases and J by 4 bases, with 10 bases of the junction left unmatched. Per germline, CDR1 MNHNS and CDR2 SASEGT. The CDR3 loop is CASSGRGQGPFYGYTF. The CDR3 DNA is TGTGCCAGCAGTGGCCGGGGACAGGGCCCTTTCTATGGCTACACCTTC.

The chain links TRBV29-1 to TRBJ1-4; D unresolved. The length of the CDR3 is 12 residues. CDR1 is SQVTM, CDR2 ANQGSEA, per germline. Trimming stripped 4 bases from V and 3 bases from J, with 6 bases between. CDR3 protein: CSVASANEKLFF. For the CDR3, the DNA is TGCAGCGTTGCGTCGGCTAATGAAAAACTGTTTTTT.

V usage is TRBV4-3 and J usage is TRBJ2-7, with TRBD1 matching over 9 bases. The CDR3 totals 16 residues. Germline loops: CDR1 LGHNA, CDR2 YSLEER. V lost 2 bases, J lost 6 bases, and 11 bases stayed unmatched. The CDR3: CASSQSSGTGLSEQYF. For the CDR3, the DNA is TGCGCCAGCAGCCAAAGCTCCGGGACAGGGTTGTCCGAGCAGTACTTC.

CDR3 in amino acids: CASSPTGGTKNIQYF. CDR3 nucleotide sequence: TGTGCCAGCAGTCCAACAGGGGGTACCAAAAACATTCAGTACTTC. The chain joins TRBV7-9 to TRBJ2-4; 8 positions match TRBD1. The ends lost 6 bases at V and 2 bases at J; junction bases unmatched: 6. The CDR3 loop spans 15 amino acids. CDR1 SEHNR and CDR2 FQNEAQ come from the germline V gene (reference sequence).

This chain connects TRBV29-1 to TRBJ1-1, with D possibly being TRBD1 (5 bases). V shed 7 bases and J shed 6 bases, with 18 bases lying between them. The germline V gene encodes CDR1 SQVTM and CDR2 ANQGSEA. There are 13 residues in the CDR3. CDR3 sequence (DNA): TGCAGCGCGGCGCAGACCGGACAACCTGAAGCTTTCTTT. Translating gives CSAAQTGQPEAFF.

This clone has just a few counts. V usage is TRBV14 and J usage is TRBJ1-1; D remains ambiguous. Deletions cut 3 bases from V and 1 base from J, with 3 bases between. The CDR3 length is 12 residues. Per germline, CDR1 SGHDN and CDR2 FVKESK. The CDR3 region has the DNA TGTGCCAGCAGCCACGGGAACACTGAAGCTTTCTTT. Translation gives CASSHGNTEAFF.

The CDR3 spells CASSQPDYTDTQYF. For the CDR3, the DNA is TGTGCCAGCAGCCAACCGGATTACACAGATACGCAGTATTTT. The J gene is TRBJ2-3, the V gene TRBV4-2; the D is unclear. Per the germline V gene, CDR1 is LGHNA and CDR2 is YNFKEQ. Deletions cut 2 bases from V and 2 bases from J, with 8 bases between. This CDR3 region has 14 residues.

The chain has TRBV2 and TRBJ1-2; D gene ambiguous. V was trimmed by 6 bases and J by 5 bases, leaving 10 bases between them. Germline assignment: CDR1 SNHLY and CDR2 FYNNEI. This CDR3 comprises 12 residues. CDR3 nucleotides: TGTGCCAGCAGGCCCTCGGGTTATGGCTACACCTTC. This encodes CASRPSGYGYTF.

The V gene is TRBV28, the J gene TRBJ2-7; 7 bases map to TRBD1. CDR3 size: 13 residues. The J segment lost 2 bases and the V segment lost 5 bases, leaving 3 bases of the junction unmatched. Germline V CDR1 and CDR2: MDHEN, SYDVKM. The CDR3 DNA sequence: TGTGCCAGCAGTACCCAGGGGGCCTACGAGCAGTACTTC. Encoded protein: CASSTQGAYEQYF.

The rearrangement joins TRBV5-4 to TRBJ2-2; 13 nucleotides agree with TRBD2. CDR1 is SGHNT, CDR2 YYREEE, per germline (reference sequence). This CDR3 has 17 amino acids. The trim removed 4 bases at V and 1 base at J, leaving 4 bases unmatched. CDR3 sequence reads: CASSPGTSGVNTGELFF. The CDR3 region has the DNA TGTGCCAGCAGCCCAGGGACTAGCGGGGTGAACACCGGGGAGCTGTTTTTT.

The V gene is TRBV6-1, the J gene TRBJ1-1, with 11 bases aligning to TRBD1. Trimming removed 6 bases from V and 3 bases from J; junction bases left unmatched: 6. The V gene's germline CDR1 is MNHNS and CDR2 SASEGT. This CDR3 comprises 15 residues. Here the CDR3 reads CASSNGQGADTEAFF. Here the CDR3 DNA reads TGTGCCAGCAGCAATGGACAGGGGGCAGACACTGAAGCTTTCTTT.

This chain uses TRBV7-2 with TRBJ1-5; TRBD1 might be the D (5 bases). Germline loops: CDR1 SGHTA, CDR2 FQGNSA. The CDR3 runs to 15 residues. Trimming removed 5 bases from V and 6 bases from J, with 17 bases in between. CDR3 loop: CASSLGGSAGQPQHF. Written as DNA, the CDR3 is TGTGCCAGCAGCCTGGGGGGTTCAGCGGGTCAGCCCCAGCATTTT.

The V gene is TRBV6-1, the J gene TRBJ1-1, with D uncertain. In germline, CDR1 is MNHNS, CDR2 SASEGT. Trimming left V 4 bases short and J 2 bases short, with 8 bases between. The length of the CDR3 is 13 residues. The DNA for the CDR3 is TGTGCCAGCAGTGCCACCTATAACACTGAAGCTTTCTTT. This gives the protein CASSATYNTEAFF.